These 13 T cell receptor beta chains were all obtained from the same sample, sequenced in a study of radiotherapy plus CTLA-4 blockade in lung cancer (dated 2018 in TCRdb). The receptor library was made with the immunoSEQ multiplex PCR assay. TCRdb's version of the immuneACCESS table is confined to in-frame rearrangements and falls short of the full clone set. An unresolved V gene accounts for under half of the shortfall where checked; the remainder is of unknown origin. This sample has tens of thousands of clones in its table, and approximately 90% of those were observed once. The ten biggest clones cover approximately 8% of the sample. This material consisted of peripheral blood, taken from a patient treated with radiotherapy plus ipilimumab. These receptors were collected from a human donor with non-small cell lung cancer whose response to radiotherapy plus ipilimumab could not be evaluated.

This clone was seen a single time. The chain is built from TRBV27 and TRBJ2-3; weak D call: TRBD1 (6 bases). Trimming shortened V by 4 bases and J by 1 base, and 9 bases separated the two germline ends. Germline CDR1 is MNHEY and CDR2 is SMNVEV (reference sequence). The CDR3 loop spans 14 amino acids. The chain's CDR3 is CASSSGDGTDTQYF. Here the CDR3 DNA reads TGTGCCAGCAGTTCAGGGGACGGCACAGATACGCAGTATTTT.

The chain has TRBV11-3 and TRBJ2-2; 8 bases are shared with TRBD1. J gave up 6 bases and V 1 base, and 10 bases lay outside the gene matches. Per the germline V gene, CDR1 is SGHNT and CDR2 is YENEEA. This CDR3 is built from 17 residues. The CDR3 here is CASSLGAGTGKSGELFF. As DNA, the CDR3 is TGTGCCAGCAGCTTAGGAGCCGGGACAGGCAAATCCGGGGAGCTGTTTTTT.

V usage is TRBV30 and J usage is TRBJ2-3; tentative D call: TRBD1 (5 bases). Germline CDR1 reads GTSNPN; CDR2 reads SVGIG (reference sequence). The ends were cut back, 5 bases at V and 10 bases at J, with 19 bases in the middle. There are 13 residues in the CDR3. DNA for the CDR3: TGTGCCTGGGAGCGCCAGGGAACCCCGTCGCAGTATTTT. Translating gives CAWERQGTPSQYF.

The DNA for the CDR3 is TGTGCCAGCAGCCCACGTCGAGGGTATGGCTACACCTTC. Translating it yields CASSPRRGYGYTF. This chain joins TRBV7-2 and TRBJ1-2; no firm D call. This CDR3 is built from 13 residues. Germline V gene lookup returns CDR1 SGHTA and CDR2 FQGNSA. The V end was cut by 5 bases, the J end by 5 bases, with 12 bases between.

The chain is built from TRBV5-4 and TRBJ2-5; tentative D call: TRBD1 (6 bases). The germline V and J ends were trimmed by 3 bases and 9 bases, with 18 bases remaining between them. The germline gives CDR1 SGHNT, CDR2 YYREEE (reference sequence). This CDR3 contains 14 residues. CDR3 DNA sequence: TGTGCCAGCAGCTCCCTTAAACAGGGATTGGCCCAGTACTTC. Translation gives CASSSLKQGLAQYF.

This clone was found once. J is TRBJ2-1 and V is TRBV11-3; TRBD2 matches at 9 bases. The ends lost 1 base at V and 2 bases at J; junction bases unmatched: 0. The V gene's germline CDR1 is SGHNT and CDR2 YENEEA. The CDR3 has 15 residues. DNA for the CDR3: TGTGCCAGCAGCTTAGGACTAGCGGCCTACAATGAGCAGTTCTTC. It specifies CASSLGLAAYNEQFF.

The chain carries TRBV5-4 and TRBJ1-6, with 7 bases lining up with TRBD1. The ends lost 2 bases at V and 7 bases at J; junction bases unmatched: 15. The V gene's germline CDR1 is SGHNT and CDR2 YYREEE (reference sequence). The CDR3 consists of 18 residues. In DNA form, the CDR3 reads TGTGCCAGCAGCTTTGCTCCCGCCGACAGGGCGTTAAATTCACCCCTCCACTTT. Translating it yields CASSFAPADRALNSPLHF.

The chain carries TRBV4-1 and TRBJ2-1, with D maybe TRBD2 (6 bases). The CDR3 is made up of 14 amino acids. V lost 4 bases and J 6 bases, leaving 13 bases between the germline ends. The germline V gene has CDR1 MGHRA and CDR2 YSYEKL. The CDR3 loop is CASSRTGTPNEQFF. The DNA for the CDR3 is TGCGCCAGCAGCCGAACCGGGACTCCCAATGAGCAGTTCTTC.

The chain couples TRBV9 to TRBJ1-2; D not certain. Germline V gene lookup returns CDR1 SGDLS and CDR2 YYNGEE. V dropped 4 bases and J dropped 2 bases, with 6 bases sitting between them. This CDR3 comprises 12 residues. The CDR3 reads CASSRENYGYTF. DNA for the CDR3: TGTGCCAGCAGCAGAGAAAACTATGGCTACACCTTC.

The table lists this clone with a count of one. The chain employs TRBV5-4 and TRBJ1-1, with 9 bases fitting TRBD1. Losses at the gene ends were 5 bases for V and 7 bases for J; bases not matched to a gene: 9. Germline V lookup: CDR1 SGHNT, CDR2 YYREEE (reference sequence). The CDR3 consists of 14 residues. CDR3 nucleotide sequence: TGTGCCAGCAGGTCGGGACAGGGCTGGGGTGAAGCTTTCTTT. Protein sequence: CASRSGQGWGEAFF.

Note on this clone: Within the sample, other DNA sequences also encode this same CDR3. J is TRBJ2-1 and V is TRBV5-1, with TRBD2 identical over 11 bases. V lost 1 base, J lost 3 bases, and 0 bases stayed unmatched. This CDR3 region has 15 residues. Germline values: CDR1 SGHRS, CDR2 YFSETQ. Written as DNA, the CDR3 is TGCGCCAGCAGCTTGACTAGCGGGAGCTACAATGAGCAGTTCTTC. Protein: CASSLTSGSYNEQFF.

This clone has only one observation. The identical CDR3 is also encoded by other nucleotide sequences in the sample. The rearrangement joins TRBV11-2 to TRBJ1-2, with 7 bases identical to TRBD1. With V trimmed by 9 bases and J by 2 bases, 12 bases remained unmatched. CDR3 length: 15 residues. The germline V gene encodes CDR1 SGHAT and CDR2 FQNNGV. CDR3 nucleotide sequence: TGTGCCAGTACCCCGTCCCCGGGACAGAACTATGGCTACACCTTC. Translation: CASTPSPGQNYGYTF.

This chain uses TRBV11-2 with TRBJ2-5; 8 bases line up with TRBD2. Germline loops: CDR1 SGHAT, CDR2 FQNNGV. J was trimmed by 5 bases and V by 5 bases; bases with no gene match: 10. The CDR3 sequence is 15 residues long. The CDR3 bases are TGTGCCAGCAGCCCCAGCCTAGCGGGCGTGGAGACCCAGTACTTC. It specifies CASSPSLAGVETQYF.